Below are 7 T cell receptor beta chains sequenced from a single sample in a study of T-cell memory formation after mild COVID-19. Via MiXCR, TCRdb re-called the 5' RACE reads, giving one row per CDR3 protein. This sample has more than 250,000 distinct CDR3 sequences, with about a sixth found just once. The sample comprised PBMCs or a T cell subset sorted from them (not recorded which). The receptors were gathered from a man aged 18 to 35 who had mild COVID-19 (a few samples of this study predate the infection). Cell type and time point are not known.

CDR3 region: CASSLSQGSYAGELFF. The CDR3 bases are TGTGCCAGCAGCTTATCCCAGGGGTCATACGCCGGGGAGCTGTTTTTT. V and J are TRBV7-3 and TRBJ2-2, with a possible D match to TRBD1 (6 bases). The CDR3 is 16 residues long. Germline CDR1 is SGHTA and CDR2 is FQGTGA. V lost 2 bases to trimming and J lost 6 bases, with 16 bases between them. Full variable domain (outside the CDR3, taken from reference TRBV7-3 and TRBJ2-2): GAGVSQTPSNKVTEKGKYVELRCDPISGHTALYWYRQSLGQGPEFLIYFQGTGAADDSGLPNDRFFAVRPEGSVSTLKIQRTERGDSAVYLCASSLSQGSYAGELFFGEGSRLTVL.

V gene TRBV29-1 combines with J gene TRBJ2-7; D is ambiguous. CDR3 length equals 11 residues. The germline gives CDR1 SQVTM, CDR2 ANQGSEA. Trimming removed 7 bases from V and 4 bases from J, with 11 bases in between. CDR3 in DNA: TGCAGCGCCTGCTGGAGATACGAGCAGTACTTC. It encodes CSACWRYEQYF.

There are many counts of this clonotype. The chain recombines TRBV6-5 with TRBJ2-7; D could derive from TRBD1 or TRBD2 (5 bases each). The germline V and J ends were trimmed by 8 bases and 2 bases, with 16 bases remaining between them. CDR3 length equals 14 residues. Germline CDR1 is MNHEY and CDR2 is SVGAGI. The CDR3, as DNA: TGTGCCAGCGCGGTGGGGGACGGAACCTACGAGCAGTACTTC. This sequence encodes CASAVGDGTYEQYF.

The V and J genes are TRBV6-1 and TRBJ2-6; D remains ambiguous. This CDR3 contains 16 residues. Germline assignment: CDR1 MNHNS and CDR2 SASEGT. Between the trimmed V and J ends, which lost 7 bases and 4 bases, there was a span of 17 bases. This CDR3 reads CASTLTPDDGANVLTF. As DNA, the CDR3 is TGTGCCAGCACTCTGACCCCGGATGACGGGGCCAACGTCCTGACTTTC.

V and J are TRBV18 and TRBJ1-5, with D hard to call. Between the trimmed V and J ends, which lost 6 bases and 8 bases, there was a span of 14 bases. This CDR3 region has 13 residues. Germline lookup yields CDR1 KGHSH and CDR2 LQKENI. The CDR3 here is CASSPGPMKPQHF. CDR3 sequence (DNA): TGTGCCAGCTCGCCTGGACCGATGAAGCCCCAGCATTTT.

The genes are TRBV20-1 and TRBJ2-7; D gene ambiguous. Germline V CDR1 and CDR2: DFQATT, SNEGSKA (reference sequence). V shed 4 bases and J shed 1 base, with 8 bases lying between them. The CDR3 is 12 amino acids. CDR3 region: CSANTESYEQYF. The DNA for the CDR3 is TGCAGTGCTAACACGGAGTCCTACGAGCAGTACTTC.

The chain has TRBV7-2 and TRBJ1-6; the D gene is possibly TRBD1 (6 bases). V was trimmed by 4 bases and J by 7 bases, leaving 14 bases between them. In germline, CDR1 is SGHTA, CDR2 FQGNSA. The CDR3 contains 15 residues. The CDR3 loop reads CASSSHGGVNSPLHF. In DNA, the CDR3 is TGTGCCAGCAGCTCCCATGGGGGCGTGAATTCACCCCTCCACTTT.